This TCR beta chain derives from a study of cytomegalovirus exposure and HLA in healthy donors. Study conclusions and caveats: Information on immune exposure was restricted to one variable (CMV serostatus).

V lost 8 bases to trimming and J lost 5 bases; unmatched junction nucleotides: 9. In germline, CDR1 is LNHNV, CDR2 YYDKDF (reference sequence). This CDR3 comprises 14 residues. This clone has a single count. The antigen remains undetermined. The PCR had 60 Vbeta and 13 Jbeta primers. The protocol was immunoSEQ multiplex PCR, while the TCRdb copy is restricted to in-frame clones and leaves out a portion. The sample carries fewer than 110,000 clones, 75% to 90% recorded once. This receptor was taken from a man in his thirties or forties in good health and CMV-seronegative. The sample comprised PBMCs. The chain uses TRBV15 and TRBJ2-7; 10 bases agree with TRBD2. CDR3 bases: TGTGCCACCGGTACAGCGGGAGGGCCGAACGAGCAGTACTTC. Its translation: CATGTAGGPNEQYF. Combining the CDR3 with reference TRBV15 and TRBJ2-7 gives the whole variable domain DAMVIQNPRYQVTQFGKPVTLSCSQTLNHNVMYWYQQKSSQAPKLLFHYYDKDFNNEADTPDNFQSRRPNTSFCFLDIRSPGLGDTAMYLCATGTAGGPNEQYFGPGTRLTVT.